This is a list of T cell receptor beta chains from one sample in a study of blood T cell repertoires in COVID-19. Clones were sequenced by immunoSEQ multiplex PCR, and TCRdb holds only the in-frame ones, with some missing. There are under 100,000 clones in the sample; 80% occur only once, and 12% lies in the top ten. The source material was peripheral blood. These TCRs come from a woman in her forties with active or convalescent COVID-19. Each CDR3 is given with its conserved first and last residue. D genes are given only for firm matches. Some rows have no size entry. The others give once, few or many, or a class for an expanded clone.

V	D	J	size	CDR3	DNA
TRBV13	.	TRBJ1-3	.	CASSLNPPRGTIYF	TGTGCCAGCAGCTTAAACCCTCCCCGCGGCACCATATATTTT
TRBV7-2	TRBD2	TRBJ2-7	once	CASRLTSGSYEQYF	TGTGCCAGCAGGCTGACTAGCGGGTCCTACGAGCAGTACTTC
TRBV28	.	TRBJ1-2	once	CASSFTRSGQRSRYTF	TGTGCCAGCAGTTTCACACGGAGCGGGCAGCGAAGTCGCTACACCTTC
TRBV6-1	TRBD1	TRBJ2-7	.	CASSDALTGIHYEQYF	TGTGCCAGCAGTGACGCCCTGACAGGGATTCACTACGAGCAGTACTTC
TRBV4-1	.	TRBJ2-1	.	CASSRQGTYNEQFF	TGCGCCAGCAGCCGTCAGGGCACTTACAATGAGCAGTTCTTC
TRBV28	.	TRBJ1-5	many	CASSFGEVPQHF	TGTGCCAGCAGTTTTGGCGAGGTTCCCCAGCATTTT
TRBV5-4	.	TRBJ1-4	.	CASSLGGGDNEKLFF	TGTGCCAGCAGCTTGGGTGGAGGGGATAATGAAAAACTGTTTTTT
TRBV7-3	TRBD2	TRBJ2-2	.	CASSITGLAGKTGELFF	TGTGCCAGCAGCATAACAGGACTAGCGGGAAAGACCGGGGAGCTGTTTTTT
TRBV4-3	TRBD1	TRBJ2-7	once	CASSQEDRRSYEQYF	TGCGCCAGCAGCCAAGAGGACAGGCGGTCCTACGAGCAGTACTTC
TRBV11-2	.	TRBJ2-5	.	CASSLAGSLGLWYQETQYF	TGTGCCAGCAGCTTAGCCGGTTCCTTGGGACTCTGGTACCAAGAGACCCAGTACTTC
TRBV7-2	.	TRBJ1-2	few	CASSLARLRQGYGYTF	TGTGCCAGCAGCTTAGCGAGGCTGCGGCAGGGCTATGGCTACACCTTC
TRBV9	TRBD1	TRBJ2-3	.	CASSPGDRARTDTQYF	TGTGCCAGCAGCCCGGGGGACAGGGCACGCACAGATACGCAGTATTTT
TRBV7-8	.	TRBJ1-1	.	CASSFGGGGTEAFF	TGTGCCAGCAGCTTTGGGGGGGGCGGAACTGAAGCTTTCTTT
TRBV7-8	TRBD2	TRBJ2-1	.	CASSLVFGGRSYNEQFF	TGTGCCAGCAGCTTAGTTTTCGGGGGGAGGTCCTACAATGAGCAGTTCTTC
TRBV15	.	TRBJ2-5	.	CATSRDQGFGETQYF	TGTGCCACCAGCAGAGATCAGGGGTTCGGAGAGACCCAGTACTTC
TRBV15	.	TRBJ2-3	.	CATSRVAGLTDTQYF	TGTGCCACCAGCAGAGTTGCGGGCCTCACAGATACGCAGTATTTT
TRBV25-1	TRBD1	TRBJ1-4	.	CASSEPRDRGYNEKLFF	TGTGCCAGCTCCGAGCCTCGGGACAGGGGATATAATGAAAAACTGTTTTTT
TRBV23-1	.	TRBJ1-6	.	CASSQPPTGRPSSPLHF	TGCGCCAGCAGTCAACCACCCACAGGGCGACCGTCGTCACCCCTCCACTTT
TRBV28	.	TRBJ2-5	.	CASSRGGRETQYF	TGTGCCAGCAGCAGGGGTGGTCGAGAGACCCAGTACTTC
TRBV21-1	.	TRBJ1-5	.	CASSKDKGRDPYSNQPQHF	TGTGCCAGCAGCAAAGATAAGGGGCGAGACCCTTATAGCAATCAGCCCCAGCATTTT
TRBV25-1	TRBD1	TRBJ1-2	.	CASSDLRQGAGYGYTF	TGTGCCAGCAGTGACCTTCGACAGGGGGCGGGCTATGGCTACACCTTC
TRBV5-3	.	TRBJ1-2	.	CARDRPLNYGYTF	TGTGCCAGGGACAGACCCTTAAACTATGGCTACACCTTC
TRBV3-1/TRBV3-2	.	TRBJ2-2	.	CASSRLRDNGMWGELFF	TGTGCCAGCAGTCGACTCCGGGACAATGGCATGTGGGGGGAGCTGTTTTTT